This T cell receptor beta chain was captured in a study of blood T cell repertoires in COVID-19 (dated by TCRdb to the early 2020s). About the full investigation: Collaborator samples came from the United States, Italy and Spain and covered acute and convalescent phases of COVID-19. Where available, HLA class I and class II types were taken from metadata supplied by the sample provider and were not determined by assay-based typing. Subjects who had been exposed to COVID-19, were actively infected with it, or had recovered from it provided the deeply sampled blood TCRbeta repertoires that made up the dataset. A de-identified subject ID, COVID-19 status, age in years and sex were almost always included in the sample metadata. The prospective study material was composed of cDNA or gDNA derived from T cells, B-cell-depleted T cells, or PBMCs. The repertoires were released in a freely available public database meant as a resource for research on the immune response to SARS-CoV-2. Samples were obtained from the ongoing ImmuneRACE study (first 160 participants) and from 1,000 to 1,500 subjects provided by 6 global collaborators. Summary of the overall study and its limitations: The amount of clinical and demographic metadata varied by source and participant and was provided uncurated.

Regarding this clone: The antigen it recognizes is unknown. The input lacks base qualities; no much larger clone sits a single base away.

From cysteine to phenylalanine, the CDR3 is 14 amino acids long. Of all the DNA, just the CDR3 is kept, 42 bases in frame from base 1. V is cut by 2 bases and J by 6 bases, and the space between the germline ends is 11 bases. From a lookup of the germline V gene (reference sequence), CDR1 and CDR2 are LGHDT and YNNKEL. The collaborating institutions used their own protocols to collect whole blood in K2EDTA tubes. Collaborator samples were shipped for TCRbeta analysis as frozen whole blood, isolated PBMCs, or DNA extracted from either sample type. TCRbeta CDR3 regions were amplified from genomic DNA using the immunoSEQ Assay, a bias-controlled multiplex PCR. The original methods were these. The number of nucleated cells in each sample was estimated by amplification of reference gene primers within the assay. To quantify the absolute abundance of each unique TCRbeta CDR3 rearrangement, sequence reads were collapsed and filtered. For each sample, productive Simpson clonality was calculated as the square root of Simpson's diversity index across productive rearrangements. In TCRdb, the immuneACCESS table is reduced to in-frame sequences with V and J assigned. These tables do not hold every clone; where another copy was compared, an unresolved V gene accounts for under half, and the others remain unexplained. V, J and clone size are those of that table, while D and trimming were read from the DNA. The sample includes about 130,000 clones, with roughly 86% observed a single time. The ten largest clonotypes hold over 3.5% of the sample.

Source material: peripheral blood. The receptor was derived from a woman aged 55-69 years with acute or convalescent COVID-19. The rearranged segments are TRBV3-1 (or the pseudogene TRBV3-2) and TRBJ2-1; no D gene call is confident. The CDR3: CASSQRVDVNEQFF. The nucleotides are TGTGCCAGCAGCCAACGGGTTGACGTCAATGAGCAGTTCTTC.